Following are 20 T cell receptor beta chains from one sample sequenced in a study of blood T cell repertoires in COVID-19. Produced via immunoSEQ multiplex PCR; TCRdb's table is partial and in-frame only. The sample contains some 360,000 clones, about 88% of which appear only once. Sequencing input: PBMCs or T cells enriched from blood (not recorded which). The receptors derive from a woman younger than 45 who had been exposed to COVID-19.

This sequence joins TRBV7-9 and TRBJ1-4; TRBD1 agrees at 7 bases. Trimming at V came to 5 bases and at J to 8 bases, leaving 14 bases not matched to a gene. Germline assignment: CDR1 SEHNR and CDR2 FQNEAQ (reference sequence). The length of the CDR3 is 16 residues. CDR3 residues: CASSPPSRGLGEKLFF. CDR3 DNA sequence: TGTGCCAGCAGCCCTCCTTCGAGGGGGCTAGGGGAAAAACTGTTTTTT. The whole variable domain, remainder taken from reference TRBV7-9 and TRBJ1-4, is DTGVSQNPRHKITKRGQNVTFRCDPISEHNRLYWYRQTLGQGPEFLTYFQNEAQLEKSRLLSDRFSAERPKGSFSTLEIQRTEQGDSAMYLCASSPPSRGLGEKLFFGSGTQLSVL.

The chain uses TRBV19 and TRBJ2-5, with 8 bases aligning to TRBD2. Germline V gene data show CDR1 as LNHDA and CDR2 as SQIVND (reference sequence). V shed 1 base and J 5 bases; nucleotides not matched to a gene: 3. The CDR3 sequence is 14 residues long. The CDR3 is CASSIAGGLETQYF. CDR3 nucleotide sequence: TGTGCCAGTAGTATAGCGGGAGGGCTGGAGACCCAGTACTTC.

The chain links TRBV3-1 (or the pseudogene TRBV3-2) to TRBJ2-7; 7 nucleotides align to TRBD2. The trim removed 4 bases at V and 4 bases at J, leaving 13 bases unmatched. Germline CDR1 is LGHDT and CDR2 is YNNKEL (reference sequence). This CDR3 spans 16 amino acids. DNA for the CDR3: TGTGCCAGCAGCCCCGGCCAGCGGGGAAATCCATACGAGCAGTACTTC. Its protein is CASSPGQRGNPYEQYF.

V gene TRBV10-1 combines with J gene TRBJ1-1; D is unresolved. Germline values: CDR1 WNHNN, CDR2 SYGVQD (reference sequence). CDR3 size: 13 residues. V lost 3 bases and J lost 0, with 5 bases in between. The CDR3 DNA reads as TGCGCCAGCAGTGACAGGATGAACACTGAAGCTTTCTTT. Translating it yields CASSDRMNTEAFF.

This clone occurred a few times. This chain joins TRBV28 and TRBJ2-6; TRBD1 aligns across 9 bases. V lost 2 bases to trimming and J lost 3 bases; unmatched junction nucleotides: 8. The CDR3 runs 18 residues. The germline gives CDR1 MDHEN, CDR2 SYDVKM. CDR3: CASSLLGTGNFGANVLTF. The DNA of the CDR3 is TGTGCCAGCAGTTTACTCGGGACAGGGAACTTTGGGGCCAACGTCCTGACTTTC.

V and J are TRBV4-1 and TRBJ1-6; 7 bases are a match to TRBD1. Trimming took 0 bases from V and 9 from J; bases not matched to a gene: 2. The CDR3 is 14 residues long. Per the germline V gene, CDR1 is MGHRA and CDR2 is YSYEKL. The DNA of the CDR3 is TGCGCCAGCAGCCAAGAAGGGGGCCGTTCACCCCTCCACTTT. Amino acids: CASSQEGGRSPLHF.

The V and J genes are TRBV12-5 and TRBJ1-1; 7 positions match TRBD1. Germline CDR1 reads LGHNT; CDR2 reads FRNRAP. The CDR3 extends over 14 amino acids. V dropped 3 bases and J dropped 11; count of bases not matched to a gene: 12. The CDR3: CASGFSPQGVGAFF. CDR3 in DNA: TGTGCTAGTGGTTTCTCCCCGCAGGGGGTGGGGGCTTTCTTT.

The chain carries TRBV3-1 (or the pseudogene TRBV3-2) and TRBJ2-1, with 8 nucleotides matching TRBD2. Germline values: CDR1 LGHDT, CDR2 YNNKEL (reference sequence). The V and J ends lost 1 base and 6 bases, in that order; junction bases with no gene match: 8. This CDR3 has 16 amino acids. CDR3 protein: CASSQVGAGESNEQFF. The CDR3, as DNA: TGTGCCAGCAGCCAAGTAGGAGCGGGAGAAAGCAATGAGCAGTTCTTC.

This chain links TRBV24-1 with TRBJ2-1; TRBD2 aligns across 8 bases. The CDR3 sequence is 14 residues long. V lost 7 bases and J lost 8; bases outside the gene matches: 9. Germline CDR1 and CDR2: KGHDR and SFDVKD. This CDR3 reads CATRRNGRAHEQFF. The CDR3 DNA sequence: TGTGCCACCAGGCGCAACGGGAGGGCCCATGAGCAGTTCTTC.

To note about this clone: The junction and the germline gene differ at one end; a read error may be behind it. The chain has TRBV7-2 and TRBJ1-5; TRBD1 aligns across 7 bases. The CDR3 runs to 13 residues. Germline lookup yields CDR1 SGHTA and CDR2 FQGNSA. The CDR3 loop is CASSALSTGPHHF. The DNA for the CDR3 is TGTGCCAGCAGCGCACTTTCGACAGGGCCCCACCATTTT.

This rearrangement joins TRBV6-6 to TRBJ2-1; 13 positions match TRBD2. Germline V lookup: CDR1 MNHNY, CDR2 SVGAGI (reference sequence). V was pared by 4 bases and J by 4 bases, with 4 bases of the junction left unmatched. This CDR3 is 16 amino acids long. The CDR3 here is CASSSGTSGTYNEQFF. The CDR3 DNA is TGTGCCAGCAGTTCCGGGACTAGCGGGACTTACAATGAGCAGTTCTTC.

This sequence joins TRBV6-6 and TRBJ1-6; 8 bases agree with TRBD1. V was pared by 4 bases and J by 4 bases, with 6 bases of the junction left unmatched. This CDR3 is built from 16 residues. Germline CDR1 and CDR2: MNHNY and SVGAGI (reference sequence). CDR3 residues: CASSSPDREYNSPLHF. In nucleotides, the CDR3 is TGTGCCAGCAGTTCCCCGGACAGGGAATATAATTCACCCCTCCACTTT.

The V and J genes are TRBV6-5 and TRBJ1-5; 7 nucleotides line up with TRBD1. The CDR3 runs to 15 residues. From germline, CDR1 is MNHEY and CDR2 SVGAGI. Germline trimming cut 6 bases from V and 1 base from J; bases unmatched to any gene: 6. The CDR3 sequence: CASRAKGQSNQPQHF. CDR3 sequence (DNA): TGTGCCAGCAGGGCCAAGGGACAGAGCAATCAGCCCCAGCATTTT.

The CDR3: CASSQAEGAGGYNEQFF. CDR3 bases: TGTGCCAGCAGCCAAGCGGAGGGAGCGGGGGGATACAATGAGCAGTTCTTC. This chain uses TRBV4-2 with TRBJ2-1; TRBD2 agrees at 9 bases. The CDR3 totals 17 residues. Germline CDR1 is LGHNA and CDR2 is YNFKEQ. V lost 1 base, J lost 4 bases, and 8 bases stayed unmatched.

The chain recombines TRBV10-1 with TRBJ2-2; 8 bases match TRBD1. The CDR3 runs to 14 residues. The trim removed 2 bases at V and 6 bases at J, leaving 2 bases unmatched. Germline V lookup: CDR1 WNHNN, CDR2 SYGVQD (reference sequence). This CDR3 reads CASSERDRSGELFF. The CDR3 nucleotides read TGCGCCAGCAGTGAGAGGGACAGGTCCGGGGAGCTGTTTTTT.

The J gene is TRBJ2-7, the V gene TRBV4-2; TRBD2 might be the D (6 bases). This CDR3 comprises 16 residues. V shed 1 base and J shed 1 base, with 14 bases lying between them. Germline-derived CDR1 and CDR2 are LGHNA and YNFKEQ. Written as DNA, the CDR3 is TGTGCCAGCAGCCAAGTGTCCGGGCGGGAATCCTACGAGCAGTACTTC. Its protein product is CASSQVSGRESYEQYF.

The rearrangement uses TRBV28 and TRBJ1-4; D remains unclear. Trimming stripped 3 bases from V and 7 bases from J, with 9 bases between. There are 13 residues in the CDR3. Per germline, CDR1 MDHEN and CDR2 SYDVKM. The CDR3 here is CASSFPVSEKLFF. For the CDR3, the DNA is TGTGCCAGCAGTTTCCCCGTCTCTGAAAAACTGTTTTTT.

The gene calls are TRBV29-1 and TRBJ2-5; D is possibly TRBD1 (6 bases). Trimming took 6 bases from V and 5 from J, leaving 16 bases between them. CDR3 length: 13 amino acids. Germline assignment: CDR1 SQVTM and CDR2 ANQGSEA. The CDR3 DNA is TGCAGCGTCGAACGAACAGGGTGGGAGACCCAGTACTTC. Amino acids: CSVERTGWETQYF.

This chain joins TRBV20-1 and TRBJ1-1, with no clear D. The CDR3 covers 11 residues. Trimming pared 5 bases from V and 5 bases from J, leaving 9 bases between. From germline, CDR1 is DFQATT and CDR2 SNEGSKA (reference sequence). The CDR3 coding sequence is TGCAGTGCTGGAGGACTGACTGAAGCTTTCTTT. Translation: CSAGGLTEAFF.

The chain uses TRBV5-1 and TRBJ2-7; 12 nucleotides agree with TRBD2. CDR1 and CDR2 from the germline V gene are SGHRS and YFSETQ. J gave up 3 bases and V 7 bases, and 8 bases lay outside the gene matches. The CDR3 length is 15 residues. CDR3 in DNA: TGCGCCAGCCTCCCCGGGACTAGCGGGCGCTACGAGCAGTACTTC. Its protein is CASLPGTSGRYEQYF.